This T cell receptor (beta chain) is drawn from a study of blood T cells in healthy people across ages. Study-level results: Naive CD4+ cells and diversity were both higher in long-lived donors than in aged donors. The donors' CMV status was not determined, possibly confounding changes in expanded clonotypes. There was a strong correlation between TCR beta diversity and naive T cell percentage.

Trimming removed 6 bases at V and 1 base at J, with 9 bases between. The CDR3 length is 13 residues. A minimum of 5 micrograms of total RNA was extracted per sample. Comments on this clonotype: The target antigen is unknown. A much larger clone lies one base from this, so it may be a read error.

A second about 6 to 11 cycle PCR used barcoded and J-beta primers. TCRdb ran MiXCR on the 5' RACE reads and lists one entry per CDR3 protein. The sample holds more than 700,000 distinct CDR3 sequences, approximately 55% seen once. This chain connects TRBV12-3 or TRBV12-4 to TRBJ1-1, with D tentatively TRBD1 (6 bases). Sequencing was performed on blood. This TCR was recovered from a man aged 80 or over in good health. CDR3 in amino acids: CASSSGQNTEAFF. The CDR3 DNA follows: TGTGCCAGCAGCTCGGGACAGAACACTGAAGCTTTCTTT.